The entry below describes one T cell receptor beta chain. This entry comes from a study of blood T cell repertoires in COVID-19. Study details: Spain, Italy and the United States supplied samples that represented acute and convalescent COVID-19. The analysed material was cDNA or gDNA that came from T cells, B-cell-depleted T cells, or PBMCs.

Authors' analysis steps: Using reference gene primer amplification, nucleated cell counts were estimated. Only in-frame clones appear in the TCRdb table, and some are missing; sequencing was by immunoSEQ multiplex PCR. That table supplies the V and J calls and clone size; D and trimming were determined from the DNA. The sample consists of approximately 52,000 clones, roughly 88% of them appearing once. Germline V lookup: CDR1 LGHNA, CDR2 YNFKEQ. The V gene end was trimmed by 6 bases and the J gene end by 4 bases; junction bases not matched to a gene: 5. The CDR3 has 15 residues. This sequence joins TRBV4-2 and TRBJ2-1; 11 bases align to TRBD2. Sequencing was done on a sample of peripheral blood. The TCR sequence derives from a human donor in a cohort sampled during active COVID-19. CDR3 coding DNA: TGTGCCAGCAGGGGTGGGACTAGCGGTTACAATGAGCAGTTCTTC. As protein: CASRGGTSGYNEQFF.